These T cell receptor beta chains were read from a single sample in a study of blood T cell repertoires in COVID-19. The method was immunoSEQ multiplex PCR; TCRdb's version includes in-frame clones alone and lacks a portion of them. The profile shows 270,000 or so clones, 75% to 90% of them singletons. Sequenced: peripheral blood. These receptors originate from a woman between 25 and 40 years old with active or convalescent COVID-19. The CDR3 runs from the conserved cysteine through the conserved F or W. A D gene is named only where the DNA matches it firmly. Rows give clone size only sometimes, using once, few, many, or a class for an expanded clone.

D	size	V	J	DNA	CDR3
.	.	TRBV7-2	TRBJ1-2	TGTGCCAGCAGCTGGCGGGGCAGGGACTATGGCTACACCTTC	CASSWRGRDYGYTF
.	.	TRBV21-1	TRBJ2-1	TGTGCCAGCAGCAAAGCGCGCAGGGGGATCGTGAATCGCTACAATGAGCAGTTCTTC	CASSKARRGIVNRYNEQFF
.	.	TRBV9	TRBJ1-2	TGTGCCAGCAGCGGGGGGCGCTTTGGCTACACCTTC	CASSGGRFGYTF
.	.	TRBV11-2	TRBJ2-3	TGTGCCAGCAGCTTAGGGACTAGCACAGATACGCAGTATTTT	CASSLGTSTDTQYF
.	.	TRBV30	TRBJ2-3	TGTGCCTGGAGTGCTACTCTAGATACGCAGTATTTT	CAWSATLDTQYF
.	.	TRBV19	TRBJ2-3	TGTGCCAGTAGTAAGGGGGGCAGGGGGTTGACAGATACGCAGTATTTT	CASSKGGRGLTDTQYF
TRBD2	.	TRBV11-2	TRBJ2-1	TGTGCCAGCAGCTTTAGCGGGGGGGCCCACAATGAGCAGTTCTTC	CASSFSGGAHNEQFF
TRBD1	.	TRBV30	TRBJ2-3	TGTGCCTGGAGTGCACAGGGGGCTCCCACAGATACGCAGTATTTT	CAWSAQGAPTDTQYF
.	.	TRBV5-1	TRBJ2-7	TGCGCCAGCAGCACGGTCGGACAGCAGGGAGAGCAGTACTTC	CASSTVGQQGEQYF
.	.	TRBV19	TRBJ1-1	TGTGCCAGTATGGGCAGAATTAGCACTGAAGCTTTCTTT	CASMGRISTEAFF
TRBD1	.	TRBV9	TRBJ1-2	TGTGCCAGCAGCCCACAGGGGGCCAGCTATGGCTACACCTTC	CASSPQGASYGYTF
.	.	TRBV10-2	TRBJ2-3	TGCGCCAGCAGTGACCAGGGCACAGATACGCAGTATTTT	CASSDQGTDTQYF
TRBD1	.	TRBV7-8	TRBJ1-2	TGTGCCAGCAGCAATTATCCAAGGGGAGCGACAGGGGGCGACTATGGCTACACCTTC	CASSNYPRGATGGDYGYTF
TRBD1	.	TRBV6-1	TRBJ1-2	TGTGCCAGCAGTGAATCCTCCGGGACAGGGGGCTATGGCTACACCTTC	CASSESSGTGGYGYTF
TRBD1	.	TRBV7-8	TRBJ1-1	TGTGCCAGCAGGAAAACAGGGGGCGGAGCTTTCTTT	CASRKTGGGAFF
.	.	TRBV12-3/TRBV12-4	TRBJ2-4	TGTGCCAGCAGTTTAGGGGCCCGAAACATTCAGTACTTC	CASSLGARNIQYF
.	.	TRBV27	TRBJ1-2	TGTGCCAGCAGCGCGGGGTTCCTGGATGGCTACACCTTC	CASSAGFLDGYTF
.	.	TRBV21-1	TRBJ2-5	TGTGCCAGCCGACAGGGGCTTGAAGAGACCCAGTACTTC	CASRQGLEETQYF
.	.	TRBV3-1/TRBV3-2	TRBJ2-5	TGTGCCAGCAGCCAGGGGGACTCATTGGAGACCCAGTACTTC	CASSQGDSLETQYF
.	.	TRBV21-1	TRBJ2-6	TGTGCCAGCAGCAACCTCACAGGCCCTGGGGCCAACGTCCTGACTTTC	CASSNLTGPGANVLTF
.	.	TRBV7-9	TRBJ2-2	TGTGCCAGCAGCTCATTCACCGGGGAGCTGTTTTTT	CASSSFTGELFF
.	.	TRBV7-2	TRBJ1-6	TGTGCCAGCAGCTCTTTAGGGGTGGGTTCACCCCTCCACTTT	CASSSLGVGSPLHF
.	.	TRBV5-6	TRBJ2-2	TGTGCCAGCAGCTGGCCAGGGGGGACCGGGGAGCTGTTTTTT	CASSWPGGTGELFF
.	.	TRBV6-5	TRBJ1-2	TGTGCCAGCGGCCAAGGGGCTAACTATGGCTACACCTTC	CASGQGANYGYTF
TRBD1	.	TRBV27	TRBJ1-1	TGTGCCAGCAGTTCCATCCCACAGGGGGCGCTGGATGAAGCTTTCTTT	CASSSIPQGALDEAFF
.	.	TRBV21-1	TRBJ2-4	TGTGCCAGCAGCAAATGGAGAGACAGGGGGCTTCGAGCCAAAAACATTCAGTACTTC	CASSKWRDRGLRAKNIQYF
TRBD2	.	TRBV30	TRBJ2-3	TGTGCCCTGCGGGGGGGCCGGGGCACAGATACGCAGTATTTT	CALRGGRGTDTQYF
.	.	TRBV7-3	TRBJ2-5	TGTGCCAGCAGCCCTAACAGGGACCAGTCCCAGTACTTC	CASSPNRDQSQYF
TRBD1	.	TRBV6-2/TRBV6-3	TRBJ2-5	TGTGCCAGCGGCCAGGGACAGGCGACACAAGAGACCCAGTACTTC	CASGQGQATQETQYF
.	.	TRBV19	TRBJ1-2	TGTGCCAGTAGTATACGGACAGCGGAGAACTATGGCTACACCTTC	CASSIRTAENYGYTF
TRBD2	.	TRBV10-3	TRBJ2-2	TGTGCCATCAGTGAGTTCCGCGGGGGGGCAGGCGCGAACACCGGGGAGCTGTTTTTT	CAISEFRGGAGANTGELFF
.	.	TRBV2	TRBJ1-2	TGTGCCAGCAGTGCGGGGGAGAACTATGGCTACACCTTC	CASSAGENYGYTF
.	.	TRBV28	TRBJ2-7	TGTGCCAGCAGGCCGTTGGGACTCTCCTACGAGCAGTACTTC	CASRPLGLSYEQYF
TRBD1	few	TRBV7-2	TRBJ1-6	TGTGCCAGCAGCATTGACAGGGTACATTCACCCCTCCACTTT	CASSIDRVHSPLHF
.	.	TRBV7-2	TRBJ2-5	TGTGCCAGCAGCAAGGGGGGGCGACAAGAGACCCAGTACTTC	CASSKGGRQETQYF
TRBD1	.	TRBV7-2	TRBJ2-7	TGTGCCAGCAGCCCGGACAGGGGGAGTTTAAGGGAGCAGTACTTC	CASSPDRGSLREQYF
.	.	TRBV4-2	TRBJ2-5	TGTGCCAGCAGCCAAGACAGGCAAGAGACCCAGTACTTC	CASSQDRQETQYF